Following are 28 T cell receptor beta chains from one sample sequenced in a study of T cell responses to AZD1222 COVID-19 vaccine. Profiling relied on immunoSEQ multiplex PCR, and the TCRdb table lists in-frame clones only, not all of them. The data contain approximately 140,000 clones, about 87% of them singletons. Specimen: peripheral blood, collected on day 0 of AZD1222 vaccination. These receptors were taken from an adult in good health.

The genes are TRBV10-3 and TRBJ1-1, with TRBD1 as a possible D gene (6 bases). From germline, CDR1 is ENHRY and CDR2 SYGVKD. The V gene lost 5 bases and the J gene lost 1 base, with 11 bases spanning the gap. The CDR3 contains 14 residues. The CDR3 DNA sequence: TGTGCCATCAGTCTGGCAGGGGAGAACACTGAAGCTTTCTTT. As protein: CAISLAGENTEAFF.

J is TRBJ1-1 and V is TRBV5-6; no clear D. V lost 1 base and J 7 bases, leaving 11 bases between the germline ends. This CDR3 is 13 amino acids long. Per the germline V gene, CDR1 is SGHDT and CDR2 is YYEEEE. The CDR3 bases are TGTGCCAGCAGCTTGAGAAGGGCTATTGAAGCTTTCTTT. It specifies CASSLRRAIEAFF.

The chain carries TRBV7-6 and TRBJ2-7; D call uncertain. V was trimmed by 5 bases and J by 2 bases, leaving 19 bases between them. The CDR3 covers 16 residues. Per germline, CDR1 SGHVS and CDR2 FNYEAQ. The CDR3 DNA reads TGTGCCAGCAGCGACGGGCGAAGACCCTCACCCTACGAGCAGTACTTC. Amino acids: CASSDGRRPSPYEQYF.

This clone was seen only once. V is TRBV5-1 and J is TRBJ1-1; possibly TRBD1 for D (5 bases). The ends were cut back, 4 bases at V and 1 base at J, with 17 bases in the middle. Germline V CDR1 and CDR2: SGHRS, YFSETQ. The CDR3 is made up of 16 amino acids. The CDR3 loop reads CASSPQPGRQNTEAFF. The CDR3 nucleotides are TGCGCCAGCAGCCCCCAGCCGGGACGGCAGAACACTGAAGCTTTCTTT.

In its sample, this clone was seen once. This chain joins TRBV18 and TRBJ1-1; 7 bases agree with TRBD1. The CDR3 has 13 amino acids. The junction had 3 bases not matched to a gene; V was cut back by 4 bases and J by 4 bases. CDR1 and CDR2 (germline): KGHSH, LQKENI. In DNA form, the CDR3 reads TGTGCCAGCTCACGACCAGGGGGCACTGAAGCTTTCTTT. It codes for CASSRPGGTEAFF.

V is TRBV10-3 and J is TRBJ1-1; D gene uncertain. Between the trimmed V and J ends, which lost 0 bases and 3 bases, there was a span of 11 bases. CDR3 length equals 15 residues. Looked up from germline, CDR1 is ENHRY and CDR2 is SYGVKD. The CDR3 region has the DNA TGTGCCATCAGTGAGTCTAGTCTTAAAGACACTGAAGCTTTCTTT. It translates to CAISESSLKDTEAFF.

This rearrangement joins TRBV5-1 to TRBJ2-5; D is possibly TRBD2 (6 bases). Trimming cost V 0 bases and J 4 bases, with 13 bases left between them. The CDR3 totals 15 residues. CDR1 and CDR2 (germline): SGHRS, YFSETQ. CDR3 protein: CASSLAGQGGETQYF. The CDR3 bases are TGCGCCAGCAGCTTGGCCGGGCAGGGAGGAGAGACCCAGTACTTC.

The V and J genes are TRBV2 and TRBJ1-1; unclear D gene. The germline CDR1 and CDR2 sequences are SNHLY and FYNNEI. CDR3 size: 12 residues. The ends were cut back, 3 bases at V and 4 bases at J, with 6 bases in the middle. Here the CDR3 DNA reads TGTGCCAGCAGTGAGAAAGGCACTGAAGCTTTCTTT. Amino acids: CASSEKGTEAFF.

Comments on this clone: The same CDR3 can be traced to other DNA sequences in this sample. V is TRBV14 and J is TRBJ1-3; possible D gene TRBD1, 6 bases. Germline V CDR1 and CDR2: SGHDN, FVKESK. Trimming left V 3 bases short and J 0 bases short, with 9 bases between. This CDR3 has 15 amino acids. This chain's CDR3 is CASSHRGSSGNTIYF. CDR3 nucleotide sequence: TGTGCCAGCAGCCACAGGGGAAGCTCTGGAAACACCATATATTTT.

This clone was counted between two and nine times. The chain uses TRBV5-1 and TRBJ1-6, with D perhaps matching TRBD1 (5 bases). There are 18 residues in the CDR3. Germline assignment: CDR1 SGHRS and CDR2 YFSETQ. The V end lost 0 bases, the J end lost 0 bases, and 13 bases lay between the germline ends. CDR3 bases: TGCGCCAGCAGCTTGGATACAGGCCGGAGCTCCTATAATTCACCCCTCCACTTT. This gives the protein CASSLDTGRSSYNSPLHF. Drawing the rest from reference TRBV5-1 and TRBJ1-6, the complete variable domain is KAGVTQTPRYLIKTRGQQVTLSCSPISGHRSVSWYQQTPGQGLQFLFEYFSETQRNKGNFPGRFSGRQFSNSRSEMNVSTLELGDSALYLCASSLDTGRSSYNSPLHFGNGTRLTVT.

The gene calls are TRBV27 and TRBJ2-7, with D unclear. V gave up 2 bases and J gave up 0 bases, with 5 bases separating them. The CDR3 runs 13 residues. Germline lookup yields CDR1 MNHEY and CDR2 SMNVEV (reference sequence). The CDR3 region is CASSLGDSYEQYF. In DNA, the CDR3 is TGTGCCAGCAGTTTAGGGGACTCCTACGAGCAGTACTTC.

The genes are TRBV5-1 and TRBJ2-5; D is uncertain. Looked up from germline, CDR1 is SGHRS and CDR2 is YFSETQ. The CDR3 runs 12 residues. The V and J ends lost 7 bases and 2 bases respectively, with 9 bases between them. The CDR3 DNA is TGCGCCAGCGACCGGTCACAAGAGACCCAGTACTTC. Translated, it gives CASDRSQETQYF.

The chain recombines TRBV7-6 with TRBJ2-1; D is perhaps TRBD1 or TRBD2 (6 bases each). CDR1 and CDR2 (germline): SGHVS, FNYEAQ. The CDR3 has 15 amino acids. Trimming pared 0 bases from V and 7 bases from J, leaving 13 bases between. CDR3 bases: TGTGCCAGCAGCTTAGCGGGGGGAAGGGGGAATGAGCAGTTCTTC. It yields the protein CASSLAGGRGNEQFF.

This clone was counted many times. CDR3 sequence: CASSYGTSAYEQYF. The CDR3 DNA is TGTGCCAGCAGTTACGGGACTAGCGCCTACGAGCAGTACTTC. The chain links TRBV6-2 or TRBV6-3 to TRBJ2-7, with 10 bases lining up with TRBD2. Germline V gene lookup returns CDR1 MNHEY and CDR2 SVGEGT. The CDR3 is 14 residues long. Germline trimming cut 2 bases from V and 2 bases from J; bases unmatched to any gene: 0.

The genes are TRBV28 and TRBJ1-5; 9 bases agree with TRBD1. The CDR3 has 17 residues. Germline assignment: CDR1 MDHEN and CDR2 SYDVKM. Germline trimming cut 2 bases from V and 5 bases from J; bases unmatched to any gene: 10. In DNA form, the CDR3 reads TGTGCCAGCAGTTTACTCCTTGGACAGGGGTCTGATCAGCCCCAGCATTTT. Translating gives CASSLLLGQGSDQPQHF.

As for this clone: Sequence at one end of the junction differs from germline and may be a read error. The V and J genes are TRBV7-7 and TRBJ2-5; D not certain. The CDR3 length is 16 residues. Germline CDR1 reads SSHAT; CDR2 reads FNYEAQ (reference sequence). The CDR3 DNA reads as TGTGCTAGCAGCTTAGGTGGCGCCCCCCAACAAGAGACCCAGTACTTC. Protein: CASSLGGAPQQETQYF.

The V and J genes are TRBV6-4 and TRBJ2-1; TRBD2 aligns across 10 bases. The J segment lost 4 bases and the V segment lost 5 bases, leaving 8 bases of the junction unmatched. The CDR3 has 16 residues. In germline, CDR1 is MRHNA, CDR2 SNTAGT. The CDR3, as DNA: TGTGCCAGCAGTCCCACCGGGACTAGCGTTTACAATGAGCAGTTCTTC. This sequence encodes CASSPTGTSVYNEQFF.

This clone was detected once. The junction and the germline gene differ at one end; a read error may be behind it. The chain has TRBV5-6 and TRBJ2-3; a weak D match, TRBD2 (5 bases). Germline CDR1 is SGHDT and CDR2 is YYEEEE. This CDR3 is built from 11 residues. Here the CDR3 reads CASKADSPFAF. The CDR3 nucleotides are TGTGCCAGCAAGGCGGACTCCCCCTTCGCCTTT.

The CDR3 protein is CASSEGADTGELFF. The CDR3 coding sequence is TGTGCCAGCAGTGAGGGAGCAGACACCGGGGAGCTGTTTTTT. The V call is TRBV6-4, the J call TRBJ2-2; weak D call: TRBD2 (5 bases). This CDR3 is built from 14 residues. Trimming left V 3 bases short and J 3 bases short, with 8 bases between. Germline CDR1 and CDR2: MRHNA and SNTAGT.

In the case of this clone: The sample has other DNA sequences that encode this CDR3 too. The rearrangement uses TRBV27 and TRBJ2-1; D uncertain. Per germline, CDR1 MNHEY and CDR2 SMNVEV (reference sequence). The CDR3 has 13 residues. The V and J ends lost 6 bases and 0 bases respectively, with 6 bases between them. CDR3 DNA: TGTGCCAGCAGCCTGAGCTCCTACAATGAGCAGTTCTTC. This encodes CASSLSSYNEQFF.

The chain employs TRBV27 and TRBJ1-1, with D perhaps TRBD1 (5 bases). The CDR3 spans 14 residues. V was pared by 8 bases and J by 0 bases, with 13 bases between. Germline V lookup: CDR1 MNHEY, CDR2 SMNVEV (reference sequence). CDR3 nucleotide sequence: TGTGCCAGCGCGAGGGGTTCGCTGAACACTGAAGCTTTCTTT. Protein sequence: CASARGSLNTEAFF.

The chain joins TRBV19 to TRBJ1-6, with 8 bases lining up with TRBD1. V lost 8 bases to trimming and J lost 9 bases; unmatched junction nucleotides: 6. Looked up from germline, CDR1 is LNHDA and CDR2 is SQIVND (reference sequence). The CDR3 is 13 amino acids. CDR3 DNA: TGTGCCAGTCGTGACAGGGGTGGTTCACCCCTCCACTTT. Its protein product is CASRDRGGSPLHF. Full variable domain (rest looked up from reference TRBV19 and TRBJ1-6): DGGITQSPKYLFRKEGQNVTLSCEQNLNHDAMYWYRQDPGQGLRLIYYSQIVNDFQKGDIAEGYSVSREKKESFPLTVTSAQKNPTAFYLCASRDRGGSPLHFGNGTRLTVT.

In regard to this clone: The sample holds other DNA sequences that translate to the same CDR3. The J gene is TRBJ2-7, the V gene TRBV5-5; D is ambiguous. V shed 3 bases and J shed 4 bases, with 8 bases lying between them. The germline CDR1 and CDR2 sequences are SGHKS and YYEKEE (reference sequence). This CDR3 spans 12 amino acids. CDR3 loop: CASSSAGYEQYF. As DNA, the CDR3 is TGTGCCAGCAGCTCTGCTGGTTACGAGCAGTACTTC.

This sequence joins TRBV29-1 and TRBJ1-1; perhaps TRBD1 as D (6 bases). The CDR3 spans 13 residues. V dropped 6 bases and J dropped 0 bases, with 11 bases sitting between them. Germline V gene lookup returns CDR1 SQVTM and CDR2 ANQGSEA. The CDR3 spells CSVRTAMNTEAFF. The CDR3, as DNA: TGCAGCGTGAGGACAGCGATGAACACTGAAGCTTTCTTT.

The rearrangement joins TRBV9 to TRBJ2-5; weak D call: TRBD2 (6 bases). The CDR3 length is 14 residues. Between the trimmed V and J ends, which lost 0 bases and 4 bases, there was a span of 10 bases. In germline, CDR1 is SGDLS, CDR2 YYNGEE. CDR3 loop: CASSVGGGLETQYF. The CDR3 DNA is TGTGCCAGCAGCGTAGGGGGAGGTTTAGAGACCCAGTACTTC.

The chain links TRBV5-4 to TRBJ2-3, with a weak D call TRBD1 (5 bases). The germline V and J ends were trimmed by 3 bases and 0 bases, with 11 bases remaining between them. Germline V gene sequence: CDR1 SGHNT, CDR2 YYREEE (reference sequence). CDR3 length equals 15 residues. The DNA of the CDR3 is TGTGCCAGCAGCTCTTGGACATCAAGCACAGATACGCAGTATTTT. It translates to CASSSWTSSTDTQYF.

The chain couples TRBV4-2 to TRBJ2-5; 7 bases map to TRBD2. After removal of 1 base from V and 3 bases from J, the junction contained 8 bases not matched to a gene. The CDR3 loop spans 16 amino acids. Germline V gene data show CDR1 as LGHNA and CDR2 as YNFKEQ. CDR3 protein: CASSQVWGGPEETQYF. Written as DNA, the CDR3 is TGTGCCAGCAGCCAAGTGTGGGGAGGGCCCGAAGAGACCCAGTACTTC.

This rearrangement joins TRBV6-6 to TRBJ2-7; a possible D gene is TRBD2 (6 bases). The CDR3 has 13 amino acids. CDR1 is MNHNY, CDR2 SVGAGI, per germline (reference sequence). V lost 2 bases to trimming and J lost 1 base, with 6 bases between them. CDR3 coding DNA: TGTGCCAGCAGTTACGGGGGGTCCTACGAGCAGTACTTC. Translated, it gives CASSYGGSYEQYF.